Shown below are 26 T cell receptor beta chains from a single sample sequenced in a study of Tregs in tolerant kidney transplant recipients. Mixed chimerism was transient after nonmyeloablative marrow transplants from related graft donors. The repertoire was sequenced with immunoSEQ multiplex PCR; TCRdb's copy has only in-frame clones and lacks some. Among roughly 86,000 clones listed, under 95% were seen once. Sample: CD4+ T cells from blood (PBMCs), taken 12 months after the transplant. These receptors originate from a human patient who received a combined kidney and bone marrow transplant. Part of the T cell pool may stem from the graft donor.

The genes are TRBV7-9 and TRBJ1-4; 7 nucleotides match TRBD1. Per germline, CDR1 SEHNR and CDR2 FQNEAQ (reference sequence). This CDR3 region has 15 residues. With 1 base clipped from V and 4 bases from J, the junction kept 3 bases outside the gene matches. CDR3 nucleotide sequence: TGTGCCAGCAGCTTAGGGGACAGCCATAATGAAAAACTGTTTTTT. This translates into CASSLGDSHNEKLFF.

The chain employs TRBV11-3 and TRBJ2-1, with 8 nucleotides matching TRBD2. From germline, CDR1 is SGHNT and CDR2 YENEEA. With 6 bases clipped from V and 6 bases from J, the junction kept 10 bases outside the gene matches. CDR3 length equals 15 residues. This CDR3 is CASRPGEGLGNEQFF. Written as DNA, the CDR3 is TGTGCCAGCAGGCCGGGTGAGGGACTAGGCAATGAGCAGTTCTTC.

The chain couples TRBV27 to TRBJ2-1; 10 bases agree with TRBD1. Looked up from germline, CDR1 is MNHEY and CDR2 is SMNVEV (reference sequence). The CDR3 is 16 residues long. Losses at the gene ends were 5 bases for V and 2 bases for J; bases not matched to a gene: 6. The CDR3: CASSTGDRGTYNEQFF. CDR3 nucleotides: TGTGCCAGCAGTACTGGGGACAGGGGAACCTACAATGAGCAGTTCTTC.

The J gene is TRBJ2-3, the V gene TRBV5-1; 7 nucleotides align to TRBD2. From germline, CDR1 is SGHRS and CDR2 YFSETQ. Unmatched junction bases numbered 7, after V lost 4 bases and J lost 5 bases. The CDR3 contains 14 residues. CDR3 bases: TGCGCCAGCAGCCTCACTAGCGCTGGAGATACGCAGTATTTT. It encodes CASSLTSAGDTQYF.

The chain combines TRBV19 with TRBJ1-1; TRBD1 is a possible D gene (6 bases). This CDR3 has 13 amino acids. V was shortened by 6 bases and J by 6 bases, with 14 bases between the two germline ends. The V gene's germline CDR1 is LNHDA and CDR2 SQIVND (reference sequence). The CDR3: CASRRNRDPEAFF. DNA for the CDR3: TGTGCCAGTAGGAGAAACAGGGACCCTGAAGCTTTCTTT. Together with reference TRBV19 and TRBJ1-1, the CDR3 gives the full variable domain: DGGITQSPKYLFRKEGQNVTLSCEQNLNHDAMYWYRQDPGQGLRLIYYSQIVNDFQKGDIAEGYSVSREKKESFPLTVTSAQKNPTAFYLCASRRNRDPEAFFGQGTRLTVV.

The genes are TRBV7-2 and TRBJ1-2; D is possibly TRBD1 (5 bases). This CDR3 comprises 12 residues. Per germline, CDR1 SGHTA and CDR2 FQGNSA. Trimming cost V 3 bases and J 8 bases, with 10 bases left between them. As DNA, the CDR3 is TGTGCCAGCAGCTTCCCAGGGAAAGGCTACACCTTC. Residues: CASSFPGKGYTF.

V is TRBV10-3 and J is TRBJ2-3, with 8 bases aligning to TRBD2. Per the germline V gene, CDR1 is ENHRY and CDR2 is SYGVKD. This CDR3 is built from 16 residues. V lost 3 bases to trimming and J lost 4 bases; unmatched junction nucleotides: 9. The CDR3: CAISDVGRGDSDTQYF. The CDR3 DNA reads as TGTGCCATCAGTGACGTGGGGCGGGGGGACTCAGATACGCAGTATTTT.

The CDR3: CASSDGRRKYGYTF. CDR3 nucleotides: TGTGCCAGCAGCGACGGGAGGCGCAAATATGGCTACACCTTC. The gene calls are TRBV6-6 and TRBJ1-2; D uncertain. Looked up from germline, CDR1 is MNHNY and CDR2 is SVGAGI (reference sequence). The CDR3 runs 14 residues. Trimming pared 6 bases from V and 5 bases from J, leaving 16 bases between.

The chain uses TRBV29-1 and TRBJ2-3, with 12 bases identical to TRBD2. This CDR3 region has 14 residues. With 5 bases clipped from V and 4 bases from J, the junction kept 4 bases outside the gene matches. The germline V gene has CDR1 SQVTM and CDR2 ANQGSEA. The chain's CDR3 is CSVHPSGGADTQYF. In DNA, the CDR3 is TGCAGCGTTCACCCTAGCGGGGGGGCAGATACGCAGTATTTT.

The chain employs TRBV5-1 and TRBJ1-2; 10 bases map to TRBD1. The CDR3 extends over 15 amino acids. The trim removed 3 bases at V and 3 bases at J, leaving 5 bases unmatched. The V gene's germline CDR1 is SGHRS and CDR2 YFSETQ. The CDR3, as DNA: TGCGCCAGCAGCTCCCGGGACAGGGGAGACTATGGCTACACCTTC. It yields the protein CASSSRDRGDYGYTF. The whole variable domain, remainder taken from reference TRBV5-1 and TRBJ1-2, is KAGVTQTPRYLIKTRGQQVTLSCSPISGHRSVSWYQQTPGQGLQFLFEYFSETQRNKGNFPGRFSGRQFSNSRSEMNVSTLELGDSALYLCASSSRDRGDYGYTFGSGTRLTVV.

This CDR3 is CASSKGWSSYEQYF. The CDR3 DNA reads TGTGCCAGCAGCAAAGGTTGGAGCTCCTACGAGCAGTACTTC. The chain links TRBV7-9 to TRBJ2-7; D unresolved. This CDR3 comprises 14 residues. The V and J ends lost 5 bases and 0 bases respectively, with 11 bases between them. Germline V gives CDR1 SEHNR, CDR2 FQNEAQ (reference sequence).

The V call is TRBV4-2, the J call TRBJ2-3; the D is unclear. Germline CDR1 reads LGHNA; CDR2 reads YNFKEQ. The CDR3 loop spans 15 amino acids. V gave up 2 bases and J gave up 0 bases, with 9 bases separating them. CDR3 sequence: CASSQPVPSTDTQYF. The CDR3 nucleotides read TGTGCCAGCAGCCAACCCGTCCCGAGCACAGATACGCAGTATTTT.

CDR3 in amino acids: CASSLAQGARDTQYF. The CDR3 region has the DNA TGTGCCAGCAGCTTAGCTCAGGGGGCAAGAGATACGCAGTATTTT. This chain links TRBV7-2 with TRBJ2-3; 8 bases line up with TRBD1. The CDR3 length is 15 residues. In germline, CDR1 is SGHTA, CDR2 FQGNSA. With V trimmed by 0 bases and J by 5 bases, 4 bases remained unmatched.

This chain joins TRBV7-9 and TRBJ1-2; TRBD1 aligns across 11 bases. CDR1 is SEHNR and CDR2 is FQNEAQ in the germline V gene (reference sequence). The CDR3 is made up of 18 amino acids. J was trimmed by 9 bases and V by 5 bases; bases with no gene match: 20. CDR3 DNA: TGTGCCAGCAGCACAACCCCGGGACAGGGGGTTACGAATAAGAGCTACACCTTC. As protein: CASSTTPGQGVTNKSYTF.

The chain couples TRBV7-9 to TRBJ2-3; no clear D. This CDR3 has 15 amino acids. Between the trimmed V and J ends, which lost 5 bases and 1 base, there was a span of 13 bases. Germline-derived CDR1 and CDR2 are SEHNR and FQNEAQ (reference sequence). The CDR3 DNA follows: TGTGCCAGCAGCCGTCTCCTGGCTGGCACAGATACGCAGTATTTT. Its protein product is CASSRLLAGTDTQYF.

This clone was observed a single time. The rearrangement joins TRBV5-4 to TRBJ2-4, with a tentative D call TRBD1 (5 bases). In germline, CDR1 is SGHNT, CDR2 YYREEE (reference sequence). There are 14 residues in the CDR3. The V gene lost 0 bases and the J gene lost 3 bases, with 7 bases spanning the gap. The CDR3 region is CASSLGTNKNIQYF. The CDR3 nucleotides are TGTGCCAGCAGCTTGGGGACAAACAAAAACATTCAGTACTTC.

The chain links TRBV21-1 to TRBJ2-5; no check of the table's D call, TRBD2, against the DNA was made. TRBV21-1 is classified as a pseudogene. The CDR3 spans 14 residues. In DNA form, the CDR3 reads TGTGCCAGCAGCTCTCGACTAGACCAAGAGACCCAGTACTTC. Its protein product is CASSSRLDQETQYF.

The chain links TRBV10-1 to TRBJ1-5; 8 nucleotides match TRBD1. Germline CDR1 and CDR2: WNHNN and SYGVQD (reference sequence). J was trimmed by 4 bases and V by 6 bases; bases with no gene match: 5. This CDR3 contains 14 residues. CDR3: CASSWTGQNQPQHF. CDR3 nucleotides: TGCGCCAGCAGCTGGACAGGGCAAAATCAGCCCCAGCATTTT.

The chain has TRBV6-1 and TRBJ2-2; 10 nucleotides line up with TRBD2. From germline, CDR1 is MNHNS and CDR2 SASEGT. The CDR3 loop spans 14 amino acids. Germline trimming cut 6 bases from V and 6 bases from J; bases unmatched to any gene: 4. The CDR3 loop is CASRGLAWSGELFF. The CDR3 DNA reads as TGTGCCAGCAGGGGACTAGCGTGGTCCGGGGAGCTGTTTTTT.

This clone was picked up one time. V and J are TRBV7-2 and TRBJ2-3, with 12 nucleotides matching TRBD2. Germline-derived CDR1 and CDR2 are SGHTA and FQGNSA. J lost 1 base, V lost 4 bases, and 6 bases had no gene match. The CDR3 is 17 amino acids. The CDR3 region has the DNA TGTGCCAGCAGCTACGGACTAGCGGGATTAGGCACAGATACGCAGTATTTT. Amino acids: CASSYGLAGLGTDTQYF.

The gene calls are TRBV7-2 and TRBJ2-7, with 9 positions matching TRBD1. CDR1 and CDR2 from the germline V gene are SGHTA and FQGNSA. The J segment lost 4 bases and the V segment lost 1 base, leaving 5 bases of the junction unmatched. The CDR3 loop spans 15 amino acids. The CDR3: CASSLVGQGPYEQYF. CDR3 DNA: TGTGCCAGCAGCTTAGTGGGACAGGGCCCATACGAGCAGTACTTC. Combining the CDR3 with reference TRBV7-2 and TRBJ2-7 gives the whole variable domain GAGVSQSPSNKVTEKGKDVELRCDPISGHTALYWYRQSLGQGLEFLIYFQGNSAPDKSGLPSDRFSAERTGGSVSTLTIQRTQQEDSAVYLCASSLVGQGPYEQYFGPGTRLTVT.

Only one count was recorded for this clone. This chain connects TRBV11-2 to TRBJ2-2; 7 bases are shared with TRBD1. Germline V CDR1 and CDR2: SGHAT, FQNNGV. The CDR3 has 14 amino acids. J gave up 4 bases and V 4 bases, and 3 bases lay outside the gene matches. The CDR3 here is CASSYRGSTGELFF. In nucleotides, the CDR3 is TGTGCCAGCAGCTACAGGGGATCCACCGGGGAGCTGTTTTTT.

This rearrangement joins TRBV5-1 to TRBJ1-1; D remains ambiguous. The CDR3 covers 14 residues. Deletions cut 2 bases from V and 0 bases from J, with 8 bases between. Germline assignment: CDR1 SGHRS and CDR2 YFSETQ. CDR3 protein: CASSFNRVNTEAFF. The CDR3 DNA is TGCGCCAGCAGCTTCAACCGGGTGAACACTGAAGCTTTCTTT. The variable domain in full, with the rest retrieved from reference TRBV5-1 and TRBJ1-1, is KAGVTQTPRYLIKTRGQQVTLSCSPISGHRSVSWYQQTPGQGLQFLFEYFSETQRNKGNFPGRFSGRQFSNSRSEMNVSTLELGDSALYLCASSFNRVNTEAFFGQGTRLTVV.

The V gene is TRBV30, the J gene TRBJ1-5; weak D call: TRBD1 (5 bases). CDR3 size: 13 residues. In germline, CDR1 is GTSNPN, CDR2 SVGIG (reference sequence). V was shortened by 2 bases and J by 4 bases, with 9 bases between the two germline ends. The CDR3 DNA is TGTGCCTGGAGTCCTCAGGGAAATCAGCCCCAGCATTTT. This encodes CAWSPQGNQPQHF.

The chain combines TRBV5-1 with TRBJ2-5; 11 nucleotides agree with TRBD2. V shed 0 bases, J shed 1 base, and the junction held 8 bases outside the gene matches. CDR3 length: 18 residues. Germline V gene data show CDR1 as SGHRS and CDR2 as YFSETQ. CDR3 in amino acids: CASSLGLAGGPSQETQYF. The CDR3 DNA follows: TGCGCCAGCAGCTTGGGGTTAGCGGGGGGGCCCAGCCAAGAGACCCAGTACTTC.

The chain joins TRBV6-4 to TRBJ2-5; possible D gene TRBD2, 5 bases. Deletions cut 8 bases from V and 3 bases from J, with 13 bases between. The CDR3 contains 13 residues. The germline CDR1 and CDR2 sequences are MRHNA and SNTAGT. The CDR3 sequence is CASHPGNKETQYF. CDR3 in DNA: TGTGCCAGCCACCCCGGGAACAAAGAGACCCAGTACTTC.